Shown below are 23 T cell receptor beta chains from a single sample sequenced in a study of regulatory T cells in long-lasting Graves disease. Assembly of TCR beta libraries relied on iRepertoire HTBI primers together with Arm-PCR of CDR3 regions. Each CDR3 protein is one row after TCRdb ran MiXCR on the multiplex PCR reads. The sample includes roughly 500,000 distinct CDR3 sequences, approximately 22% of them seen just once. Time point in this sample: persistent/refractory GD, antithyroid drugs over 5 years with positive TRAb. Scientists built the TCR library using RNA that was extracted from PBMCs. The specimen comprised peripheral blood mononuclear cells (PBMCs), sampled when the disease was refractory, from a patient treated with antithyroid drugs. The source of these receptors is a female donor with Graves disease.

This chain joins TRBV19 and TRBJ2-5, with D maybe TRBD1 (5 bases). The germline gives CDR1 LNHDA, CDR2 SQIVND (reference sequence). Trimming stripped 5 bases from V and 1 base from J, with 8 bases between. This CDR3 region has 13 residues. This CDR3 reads CASSVQVQETQYF. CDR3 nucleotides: TGTGCCAGTAGTGTACAGGTCCAAGAGACCCAGTACTTC.

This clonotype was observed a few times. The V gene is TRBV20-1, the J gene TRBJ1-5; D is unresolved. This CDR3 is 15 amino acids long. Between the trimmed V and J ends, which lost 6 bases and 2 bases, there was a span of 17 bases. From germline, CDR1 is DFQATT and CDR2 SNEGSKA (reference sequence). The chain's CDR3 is CSAPSIGLGNQPQHF. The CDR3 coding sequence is TGCAGTGCCCCCTCGATAGGGCTAGGCAATCAGCCCCAGCATTTT.

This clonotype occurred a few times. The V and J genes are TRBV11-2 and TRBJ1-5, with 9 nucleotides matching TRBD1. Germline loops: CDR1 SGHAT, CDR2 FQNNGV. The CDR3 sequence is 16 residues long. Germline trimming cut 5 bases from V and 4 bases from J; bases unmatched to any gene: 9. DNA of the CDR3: TGTGCCAGCAGCCATCAAGTAGGGACAGGGAATCAGCCCCAGCATTTT. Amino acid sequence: CASSHQVGTGNQPQHF.

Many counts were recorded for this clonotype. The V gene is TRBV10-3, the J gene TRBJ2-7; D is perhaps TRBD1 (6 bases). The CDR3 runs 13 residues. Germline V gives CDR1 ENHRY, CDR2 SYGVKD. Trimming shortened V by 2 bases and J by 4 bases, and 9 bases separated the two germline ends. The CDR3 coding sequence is TGTGCCATCAGTGAGCAGGGGCTGTACGAGCAGTACTTC. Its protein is CAISEQGLYEQYF.

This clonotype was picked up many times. CDR3 in amino acids: CASTTTGRTEAFF. CDR3 DNA sequence: TGTGCCAGCACCACAACCGGGCGTACTGAAGCTTTCTTT. This chain uses TRBV11-2 with TRBJ1-1; no clear D gene. CDR3 length equals 13 residues. From germline, CDR1 is SGHAT and CDR2 FQNNGV. V was pared by 7 bases and J by 5 bases, with 14 bases between.

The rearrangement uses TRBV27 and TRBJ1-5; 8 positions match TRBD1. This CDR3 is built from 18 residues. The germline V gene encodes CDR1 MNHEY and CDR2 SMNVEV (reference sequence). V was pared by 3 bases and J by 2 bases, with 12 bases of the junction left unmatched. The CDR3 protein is CASSLSRQGSWGNQPQHF. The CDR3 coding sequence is TGTGCCAGCAGTTTGTCCAGACAGGGGAGTTGGGGCAATCAGCCCCAGCATTTT.

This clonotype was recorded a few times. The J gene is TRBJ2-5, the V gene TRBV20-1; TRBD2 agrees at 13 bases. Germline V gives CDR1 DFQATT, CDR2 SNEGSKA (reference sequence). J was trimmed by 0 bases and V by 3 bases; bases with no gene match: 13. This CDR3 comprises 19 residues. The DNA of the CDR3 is TGCAGTGCTAGGGGATTTTCGGGACTAGCGGGAATGTACCAAGAGACCCAGTACTTC. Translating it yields CSARGFSGLAGMYQETQYF.

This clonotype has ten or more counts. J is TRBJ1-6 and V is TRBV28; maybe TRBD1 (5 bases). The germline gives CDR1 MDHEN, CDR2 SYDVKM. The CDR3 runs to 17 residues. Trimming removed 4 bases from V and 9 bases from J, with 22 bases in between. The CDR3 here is CASSSTELKVIGSPLHF. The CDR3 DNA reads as TGTGCCAGCAGTTCGACAGAGCTTAAGGTGATCGGTTCACCCCTCCACTTT.

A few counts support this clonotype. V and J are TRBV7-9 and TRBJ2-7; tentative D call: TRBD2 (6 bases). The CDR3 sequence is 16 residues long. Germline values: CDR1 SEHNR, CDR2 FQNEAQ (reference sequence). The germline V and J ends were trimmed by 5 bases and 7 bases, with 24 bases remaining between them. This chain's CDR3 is CASSPGGARGAREQYF. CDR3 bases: TGTGCCAGCAGCCCCGGGGGAGCGAGGGGAGCTCGAGAGCAGTACTTC. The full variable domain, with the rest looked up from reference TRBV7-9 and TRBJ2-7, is DTGVSQNPRHKITKRGQNVTFRCDPISEHNRLYWYRQTLGQGPEFLTYFQNEAQLEKSRLLSDRFSAERPKGSFSTLEIQRTEQGDSAMYLCASSPGGARGAREQYFGPGTRLTVT.

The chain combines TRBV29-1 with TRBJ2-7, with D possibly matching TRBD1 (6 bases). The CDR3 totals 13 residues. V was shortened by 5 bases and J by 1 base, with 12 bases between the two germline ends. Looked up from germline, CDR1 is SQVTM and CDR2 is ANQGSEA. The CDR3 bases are TGCAGCGTTCGGACAGTCAGGTCCTACGAGCAGTACTTC. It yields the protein CSVRTVRSYEQYF.

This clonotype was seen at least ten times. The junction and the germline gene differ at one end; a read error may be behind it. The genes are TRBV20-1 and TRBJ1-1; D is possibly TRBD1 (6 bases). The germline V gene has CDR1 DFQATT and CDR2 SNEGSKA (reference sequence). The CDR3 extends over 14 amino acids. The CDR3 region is CSAPWGRGPAQAVF. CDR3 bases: TGCAGTGCTCCGTGGGGCAGGGGTCCGGCTCAGGCTGTCTTT.

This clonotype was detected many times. CDR3 DNA sequence: TGTGCCAGCAGTTTTCAGGAAGTCGGGGAGCTGTTTTTT. Its translation is CASSFQEVGELFF. The chain joins TRBV12-3 or TRBV12-4 to TRBJ2-2; D is unresolved. V lost 3 bases to trimming and J lost 7 bases, with 9 bases between them. The CDR3 spans 13 residues.

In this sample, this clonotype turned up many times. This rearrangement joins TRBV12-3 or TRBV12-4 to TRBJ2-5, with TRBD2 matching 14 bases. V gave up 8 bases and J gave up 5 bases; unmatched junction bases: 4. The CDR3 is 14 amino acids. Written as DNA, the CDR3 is TGTGCCAGCCTCGGACTAGCGGGGGGCGAGACCCAGTACTTC. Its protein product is CASLGLAGGETQYF.

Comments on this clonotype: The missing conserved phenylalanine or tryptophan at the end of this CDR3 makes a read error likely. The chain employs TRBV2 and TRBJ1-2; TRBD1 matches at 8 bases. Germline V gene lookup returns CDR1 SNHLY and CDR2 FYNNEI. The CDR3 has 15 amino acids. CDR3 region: CGSSGSGGQAYGYTS. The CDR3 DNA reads TGTGGCAGCAGTGGTAGCGGGGGACAGGCCTATGGCTACACCTCC.

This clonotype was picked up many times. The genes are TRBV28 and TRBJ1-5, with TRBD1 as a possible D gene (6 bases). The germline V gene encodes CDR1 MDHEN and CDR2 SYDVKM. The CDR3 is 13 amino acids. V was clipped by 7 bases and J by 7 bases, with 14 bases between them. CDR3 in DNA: TGTGCCAGCATGCCAGGGGTTGGACAGCCCCAGCATTTT. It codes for CASMPGVGQPQHF.

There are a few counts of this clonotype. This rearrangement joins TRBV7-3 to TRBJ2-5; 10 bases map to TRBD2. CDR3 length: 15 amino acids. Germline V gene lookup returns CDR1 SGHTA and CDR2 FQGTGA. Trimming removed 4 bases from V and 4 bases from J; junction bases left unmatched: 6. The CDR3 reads CASSSTSGDRETQYF. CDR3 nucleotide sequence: TGTGCCAGCAGCTCTACTAGCGGGGATCGAGAGACCCAGTACTTC.

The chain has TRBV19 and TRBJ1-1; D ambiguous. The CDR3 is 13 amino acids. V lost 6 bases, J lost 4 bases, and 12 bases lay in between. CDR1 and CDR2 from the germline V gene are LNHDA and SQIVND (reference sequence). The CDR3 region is CASSGYRSTEAFF. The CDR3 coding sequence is TGTGCCAGTAGCGGGTATCGAAGCACTGAAGCTTTCTTT.

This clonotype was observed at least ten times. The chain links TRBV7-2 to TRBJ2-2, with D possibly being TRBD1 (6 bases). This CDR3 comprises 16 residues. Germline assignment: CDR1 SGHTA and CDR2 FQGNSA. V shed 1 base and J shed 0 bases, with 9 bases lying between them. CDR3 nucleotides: TGTGCCAGCAGCTTAGAGGGGACATCGAACACCGGGGAGCTGTTTTTT. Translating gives CASSLEGTSNTGELFF.

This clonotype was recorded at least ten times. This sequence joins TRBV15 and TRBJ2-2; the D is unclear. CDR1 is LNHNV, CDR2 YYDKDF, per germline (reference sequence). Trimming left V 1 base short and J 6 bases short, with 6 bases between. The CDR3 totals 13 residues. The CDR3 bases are TGTGCCACCAGCAGAGTACGTGCCGGGGAGCTGTTTTTT. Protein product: CATSRVRAGELFF.

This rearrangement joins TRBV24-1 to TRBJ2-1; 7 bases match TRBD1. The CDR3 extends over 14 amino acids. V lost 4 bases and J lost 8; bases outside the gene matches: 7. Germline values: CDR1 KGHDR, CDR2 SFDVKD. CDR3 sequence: CATSEAGGRDEQFF. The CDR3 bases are TGTGCCACCAGTGAGGCAGGGGGAAGGGATGAGCAGTTCTTC.

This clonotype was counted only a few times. CDR3 DNA sequence: TGTGCCAGCAGTCCCAAAGGGGGGTCAGAGACCCAGTACTTC. Amino acid sequence: CASSPKGGSETQYF. V gene TRBV6-1 combines with J gene TRBJ2-5; D is possibly TRBD1 or TRBD2 (6 bases each). The CDR3 totals 14 residues. CDR1 is MNHNS, CDR2 SASEGT, per germline. Trimming removed 5 bases at V and 4 bases at J, with 14 bases between.

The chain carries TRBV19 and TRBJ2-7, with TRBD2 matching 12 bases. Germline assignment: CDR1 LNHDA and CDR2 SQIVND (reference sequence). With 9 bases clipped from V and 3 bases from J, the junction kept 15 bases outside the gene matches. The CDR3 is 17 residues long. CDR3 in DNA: TGTGCCAGCAGCCAAGTGGCTAGCGGGAGGGACCTCTACGAGCAGTACTTC. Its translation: CASSQVASGRDLYEQYF.

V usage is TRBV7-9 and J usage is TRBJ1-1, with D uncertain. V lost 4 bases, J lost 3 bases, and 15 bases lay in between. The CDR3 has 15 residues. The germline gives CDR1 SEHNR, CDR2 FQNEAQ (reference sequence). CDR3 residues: CASSSRQEGDTEAFF. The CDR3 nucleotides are TGTGCCAGCAGCTCACGGCAGGAAGGTGACACTGAAGCTTTCTTT.